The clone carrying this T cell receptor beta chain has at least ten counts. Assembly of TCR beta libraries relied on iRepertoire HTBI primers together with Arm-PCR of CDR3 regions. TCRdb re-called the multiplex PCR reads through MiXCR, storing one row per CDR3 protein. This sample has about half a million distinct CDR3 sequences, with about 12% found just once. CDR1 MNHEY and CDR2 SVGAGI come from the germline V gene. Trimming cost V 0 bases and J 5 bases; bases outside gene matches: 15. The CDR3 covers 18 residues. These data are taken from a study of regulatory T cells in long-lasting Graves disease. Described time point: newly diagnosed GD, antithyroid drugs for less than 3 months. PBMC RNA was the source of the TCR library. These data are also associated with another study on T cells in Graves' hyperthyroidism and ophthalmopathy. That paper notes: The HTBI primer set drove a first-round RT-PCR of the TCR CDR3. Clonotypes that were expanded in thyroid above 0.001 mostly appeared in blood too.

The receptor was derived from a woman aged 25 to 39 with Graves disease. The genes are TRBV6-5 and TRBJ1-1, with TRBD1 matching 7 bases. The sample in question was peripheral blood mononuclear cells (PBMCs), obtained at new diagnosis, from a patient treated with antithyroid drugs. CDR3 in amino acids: CASSYSGNAGQGGTEAFF. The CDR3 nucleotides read TGTGCCAGCAGTTACTCCGGCAATGCAGGGCAGGGGGGAACTGAAGCTTTCTTT.